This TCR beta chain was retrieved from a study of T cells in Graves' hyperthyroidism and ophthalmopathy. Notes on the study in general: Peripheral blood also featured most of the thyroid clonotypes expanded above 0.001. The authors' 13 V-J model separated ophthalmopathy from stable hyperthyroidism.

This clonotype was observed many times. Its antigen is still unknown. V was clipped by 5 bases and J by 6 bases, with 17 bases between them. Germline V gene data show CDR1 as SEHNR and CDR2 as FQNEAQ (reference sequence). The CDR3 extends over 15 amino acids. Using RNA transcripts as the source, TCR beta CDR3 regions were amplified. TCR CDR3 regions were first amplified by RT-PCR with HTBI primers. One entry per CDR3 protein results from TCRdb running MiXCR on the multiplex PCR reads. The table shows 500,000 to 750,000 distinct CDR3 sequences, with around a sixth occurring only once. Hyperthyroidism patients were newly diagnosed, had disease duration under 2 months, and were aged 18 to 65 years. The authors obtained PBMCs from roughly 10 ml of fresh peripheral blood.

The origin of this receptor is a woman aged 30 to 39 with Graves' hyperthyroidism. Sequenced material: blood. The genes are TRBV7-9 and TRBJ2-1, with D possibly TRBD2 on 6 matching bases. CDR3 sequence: CASSSIGGRRNEQFF. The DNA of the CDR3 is TGTGCCAGCAGCAGTATAGGAGGGAGGCGCAATGAGCAGTTCTTC.